A selection of T cell receptor beta chains follows, all from one sample in a study of lymphopenia after photon versus proton radiotherapy. The table came from immunoSEQ multiplex PCR; TCRdb's copy has only in-frame clones and leaves some out. The data show some 170,000 clones, approximately 90% seen once. The specimen was peripheral blood, collected from a patient treated with photon-based radiotherapy. These receptors were taken from a man aged 50 to 60 with gastric cancer. The conserved cysteine and the conserved F or W are not part of the CDR3 here. A D gene is named only where the DNA matches it firmly.

V,D,CDR3
TRBV7-9,TRBD1,ASSPRTGYYNEQF
TRBV6-6,NA,ASSYSSPEQY
TRBV28,TRBD2,ASIPGLTSQTQY
TRBV27,TRBD1,ASSLISGGRHEQY
TRBV7-2,TRBD1,ASSTPTGRNTEAF
TRBV14,NA,ASSPQNLGYGYT
TRBV5-6,TRBD1,ASSHRDRLYSGYGYT
TRBV7-9,NA,ASSLGRVNSNQPQH
TRBV21-1,NA,ASSKDRHLNTEAF
TRBV4-2,TRBD2,ASSSLAGGGDYNEQF
TRBV19,TRBD2,ASSKGLAGGPYEQY
TRBV30,NA,AWSGGYQETQY
TRBV10-3,TRBD2,AISDGGDTDTQY
TRBV6-5,TRBD2,ASRTSGTYEQY
TRBV6-5,TRBD1,ASSYWDRSEYGYT
TRBV6-1,NA,ASSEVRENTEAF
TRBV7-2,TRBD1,ASSWTGGGYNEQF
TRBV5-6,NA,ASSLVQGPNNEQF
TRBV4-1,NA,ASTSGGNSPGELF
TRBV5-1,TRBD1,ASSPWTGQNEKLF
TRBV19,NA,ASKDAAQPQH
TRBV27,NA,ASSSTCTGELF
TRBV14,TRBD1,ASSPYMTGPEAF
TRBV7-2,NA,ASSYGLGPYEQY
TRBV19,NA,ASSTDLQRGQPQH
TRBV28,NA,ASSSSGVSYEQY
TRBV20-1,NA,SGLDSDTQY
TRBV2,TRBD1,ASSVGQGPYEQY
TRBV18,NA,ASSPSEGLFYEQY
TRBV7-3,NA,ASSGHLTGELF
TRBV4-3,NA,ASSQEGGRSSYNEQF
TRBV19,TRBD2,ASSMRWEGTHEQY
TRBV7-2,TRBD2,ASSLVAGFLEQY
TRBV5-1,TRBD1,ASSETGSPYGYT
TRBV9,NA,ASSVLLQGYEQF
TRBV4-2,NA,ASSQVGAGGVGTDTQY
TRBV7-2,NA,ASSLAFSGEKLF
TRBV7-6,NA,ASSTGGNPHYEQY
TRBV6-5,TRBD1,ASSPTGEPYEQY
TRBV7-2,NA,ASSPSFGISYEQY